The 21 T cell receptor beta chains below all came from one sample that was sequenced in a study of blood T cells in healthy people across ages. Through a sample-barcoded 5' primer and a J-beta primer mix, a second PCR was run for roughly 7 to 12 cycles. TCRdb itself ran the 5' RACE reads through MiXCR, one entry per CDR3 protein. The table shows approximately 2,000,000 distinct CDR3 sequences, with about 39% occurring only once. The specimen sequenced was blood. Receptor source: a human donor in good health.

The rearrangement links TRBV11-2 to TRBJ2-7, with TRBD1 matching over 9 bases. The junction had 8 bases not matched to a gene; V was cut back by 5 bases and J by 6 bases. In germline, CDR1 is SGHAT, CDR2 FQNNGV. The CDR3 is made up of 14 amino acids. The CDR3 is CASSRNRGRPEQYF. CDR3 nucleotide sequence: TGTGCCAGCAGCCGAAACAGGGGGCGACCCGAGCAGTACTTC. Full variable domain (outside the CDR3, taken from reference TRBV11-2 and TRBJ2-7): EAGVAQSPRYKIIEKRQSVAFWCNPISGHATLYWYQQILGQGPKLLIQFQNNGVVDDSQLPKDRFSAERLKGVDSTLKIQPAKLEDSAVYLCASSRNRGRPEQYFGPGTRLTVT.

V is TRBV10-3 and J is TRBJ1-4; D is unresolved. This CDR3 spans 13 amino acids. CDR1 and CDR2 (germline): ENHRY, SYGVKD. The germline V and J ends were trimmed by 10 bases and 3 bases, with 12 bases remaining between them. The CDR3 sequence is CATTTQPNEKLFF. For the CDR3, the DNA is TGTGCCACCACCACCCAACCTAATGAAAAACTGTTTTTT.

The chain carries TRBV6-5 and TRBJ2-1, with D possibly matching TRBD1 (5 bases). V lost 4 bases and J 6 bases, leaving 16 bases between the germline ends. The CDR3 runs to 15 residues. Germline V CDR1 and CDR2: MNHEY, SVGAGI. This chain's CDR3 is CASSSRQSEVNEQFF. The CDR3 DNA sequence: TGTGCCAGCAGTTCCCGACAGTCCGAGGTCAATGAGCAGTTCTTC.

The J gene is TRBJ1-1, the V gene TRBV20-1; D gene ambiguous. This CDR3 comprises 12 residues. The germline V gene encodes CDR1 DFQATT and CDR2 SNEGSKA (reference sequence). DNA of the CDR3: TGCAGCTCAAGACTGGGGAAGCCTGAAGCTTTCTTT. Encoded protein: CSSRLGKPEAFF.

Many counts were recorded for this clonotype. V is TRBV29-1 and J is TRBJ2-1; possible D gene TRBD1, 6 bases. Trimming took off 5 bases at V and 14 bases at J, with 16 bases between the two ends. CDR3 size: 11 residues. Looked up from germline, CDR1 is SQVTM and CDR2 is ANQGSEA. The CDR3 region has the DNA TGCAGCGTTACCGACCAGGGGATGGAGTTCTTC. Amino acids: CSVTDQGMEFF.

The gene calls are TRBV12-3 or TRBV12-4 and TRBJ1-1; tentatively, D is TRBD1 (6 bases). The CDR3 totals 15 residues. The V end was cut by 7 bases, the J end by 0 bases, with 15 bases between. CDR3 nucleotides: TGTGCCAGCACCCAGGGGACGAACTTGAACACTGAAGCTTTCTTT. It specifies CASTQGTNLNTEAFF.

This clonotype was counted only a few times. CDR3 coding DNA: TGTGCCAGCAGTTCACGGGACGGGTACTACTATGGCTACACCTTC. This translates into CASSSRDGYYYGYTF. The V call is TRBV6-6, the J call TRBJ1-2; tentatively, D is TRBD1 (5 bases). The CDR3 is made up of 15 amino acids. Looked up from germline, CDR1 is MNHNY and CDR2 is SVGAGI (reference sequence). V lost 4 bases to trimming and J lost 3 bases, with 15 bases between them.

The chain joins TRBV5-6 to TRBJ1-2; 10 nucleotides agree with TRBD1. V trimming: 4 bases; J trimming: 5 bases; junction bases outside the gene matches: 8. CDR1 is SGHDT, CDR2 YYEEEE, per germline. This CDR3 comprises 15 residues. The CDR3 loop is CASSMPGQGYYGYTF. DNA of the CDR3: TGTGCCAGCAGCATGCCGGGACAGGGGTATTATGGCTACACCTTC.

The CDR3 loop is CASSPRTGTPLHF. In DNA form, the CDR3 reads TGTGCCAGCAGTCCCCGGACAGGTACACCCCTCCACTTT. The V call is TRBV12-3 or TRBV12-4, the J call TRBJ1-6; 7 bases map to TRBD1. Trimming took 5 bases from V and 11 from J; bases not matched to a gene: 6. This CDR3 is built from 13 residues.

The chain recombines TRBV20-1 with TRBJ2-1, with 8 positions matching TRBD2. Looked up from germline, CDR1 is DFQATT and CDR2 is SNEGSKA (reference sequence). This CDR3 has 14 amino acids. V lost 2 bases and J lost 4; bases outside the gene matches: 4. The CDR3 loop reads CSARRGGRYNEQFF. The CDR3 DNA is TGCAGTGCTAGACGGGGGGGTCGATACAATGAGCAGTTCTTC.

The CDR3 nucleotides are TGTGCCAGCAGCCAAGTGACTAGCGGGGGCCCCCGGGGTACGCAGTATTTT. Amino acid sequence: CASSQVTSGGPRGTQYF. The V and J genes are TRBV3-1 and TRBJ2-3, with 12 bases fitting TRBD2. Germline V lookup: CDR1 LGHDT, CDR2 YNNKEL (reference sequence). The CDR3 sequence is 17 residues long. Germline trimming cut 1 base from V and 8 bases from J; bases unmatched to any gene: 10.

The V gene is TRBV9, the J gene TRBJ2-7; 8 nucleotides match TRBD1. With 3 bases clipped from V and 6 bases from J, the junction kept 8 bases outside the gene matches. Per the germline V gene, CDR1 is SGDLS and CDR2 is YYNGEE. The CDR3 covers 14 residues. This chain's CDR3 is CASSARTGHSEQYF. CDR3 in DNA: TGTGCCAGCAGCGCCAGGACAGGGCATAGCGAGCAGTACTTC.

This sequence joins TRBV7-2 and TRBJ2-5; D unresolved. This CDR3 contains 12 residues. Germline V lookup: CDR1 SGHTA, CDR2 FQGNSA. Trimming shortened V by 5 bases and J by 9 bases, and 13 bases separated the two germline ends. CDR3 residues: CASSPQEGSQYF. CDR3 nucleotides: TGTGCCAGCAGCCCCCAGGAAGGGTCCCAGTACTTC.

The V gene is TRBV5-1, the J gene TRBJ2-4, with D possibly being TRBD2 (5 bases). TRBJ2-7 matches the DNA end more closely, so the J call is doubtful. Looked up from germline, CDR1 is SGHRS and CDR2 is YFSETQ. CDR3 length: 14 amino acids. The CDR3 bases are TGCGCCAGCAGCATAAACCGGGAAACCTACGAGCAGTACTTC. This encodes CASSINRETYEQYF.

The CDR3 protein is CASSFWVFPGGTYEQYF. In nucleotides, the CDR3 is TGTGCCAGCAGCTTTTGGGTTTTTCCGGGCGGTACCTACGAGCAGTACTTC. V gene TRBV7-9 combines with J gene TRBJ2-7; D is undetermined. The CDR3 consists of 17 residues. Trimming left V 3 bases short and J 2 bases short, with 20 bases between. Germline loops: CDR1 SEHNR, CDR2 FQNEAQ (reference sequence).

The V call is TRBV7-9, the J call TRBJ2-7; no definite D call. Germline values: CDR1 SEHNR, CDR2 FQNEAQ (reference sequence). V lost 1 base and J 10 bases, leaving 17 bases between the germline ends. The CDR3 runs to 14 residues. The CDR3 DNA sequence: TGTGCCAGCAGCTTAGTTACGGCTTCAAAGGCCCAGTACTTC. Its protein product is CASSLVTASKAQYF.

The chain joins TRBV29-1 to TRBJ2-7; the match to TRBD2 covers 7 bases. Germline lookup yields CDR1 SQVTM and CDR2 ANQGSEA. With 3 bases clipped from V and 2 bases from J, the junction kept 7 bases outside the gene matches. The CDR3 spans 14 residues. CDR3 protein: CSVEIAGLPYEQYF. The DNA for the CDR3 is TGCAGCGTTGAGATAGCGGGTTTGCCCTACGAGCAGTACTTC.

This clonotype turned up a few times. The chain carries TRBV28 and TRBJ1-4; 7 nucleotides line up with TRBD1. Per the germline V gene, CDR1 is MDHEN and CDR2 is SYDVKM. V dropped 6 bases and J dropped 0; count of bases not matched to a gene: 13. This CDR3 region has 18 residues. The CDR3 loop is CASRDSIGTAATNEKLFF. Written as DNA, the CDR3 is TGTGCCAGCAGGGACTCGATCGGGACAGCTGCAACTAATGAAAAACTGTTTTTT.

The J gene is TRBJ2-1, the V gene TRBV4-3; D unclear. The CDR3 has 12 amino acids. Trimming stripped 3 bases from V and 6 bases from J, with 6 bases between. Germline CDR1 LGHNA, CDR2 YSLEER. CDR3: CASSHHPNEQFF. In nucleotides, the CDR3 is TGCGCCAGCAGCCATCACCCCAATGAGCAGTTCTTC.

The genes are TRBV2 and TRBJ1-2, with a possible D match to TRBD1 (5 bases). CDR3 size: 13 residues. The germline V and J ends were trimmed by 2 bases and 7 bases, with 11 bases remaining between them. CDR1 is SNHLY and CDR2 is FYNNEI in the germline V gene. CDR3 DNA sequence: TGTGCCAGCAGTGAACGGGGGAGGACTGGCTACACCTTC. The encoded protein is CASSERGRTGYTF.

The table lists this clonotype with a few counts. The chain employs TRBV6-6 and TRBJ2-7; the D gene could be TRBD1 or TRBD2 (7 bases each). V lost 5 bases, J lost 3 bases, and 20 bases lay in between. Germline V lookup: CDR1 MNHNY, CDR2 SVGAGI (reference sequence). The CDR3 is made up of 16 amino acids. The CDR3 DNA follows: TGTGCCAGCAGTCAACGGACAGGCCTAGCGGTCTACGAGCAGTACTTC. Translation gives CASSQRTGLAVYEQYF.